The 13 T cell receptor beta chains given below trace back to one sample, sequenced in a study of cytomegalovirus exposure and HLA in healthy donors. The PCR ran on 60 Vbeta and 13 Jbeta primers. Assay used: immunoSEQ multiplex PCR; TCRdb lists only in-frame clones, some missing. The sample records roughly 120,000 clones, 75% to 90% being singletons. Sequencing input: PBMCs. These receptors were taken from a male donor in good health and CMV-seronegative.

The chain links TRBV18 to TRBJ2-1; 14 bases are a match to TRBD2. The germline V gene has CDR1 KGHSH and CDR2 LQKENI. The CDR3 covers 16 residues. The trim removed 3 bases at V and 8 bases at J, leaving 6 bases unmatched. CDR3 coding DNA: TGTGCCAGCTCACCCCAGACTAGCGGGAGGGTCTATGAGCAGTTCTTC. It is translated as CASSPQTSGRVYEQFF.

The chain has TRBV6-5 and TRBJ1-1; D remains ambiguous. This CDR3 comprises 15 residues. V gave up 4 bases and J gave up 1 base, with 13 bases separating them. The V gene's germline CDR1 is MNHEY and CDR2 SVGAGI. The CDR3 nucleotides are TGTGCCAGCAGTTCCCAACACCCCAGGAACACTGAAGCTTTCTTT. Its translation is CASSSQHPRNTEAFF.

The chain combines TRBV5-1 with TRBJ2-1; 8 bases are shared with TRBD1. Per germline, CDR1 SGHRS and CDR2 YFSETQ. Losses at the gene ends were 4 bases for V and 3 bases for J; bases not matched to a gene: 6. The CDR3 is 15 residues long. DNA for the CDR3: TGCGCCAGCAGCCAACGGACAGGGCTCTACAATGAGCAGTTCTTC. Its protein product is CASSQRTGLYNEQFF.

The V call is TRBV7-3, the J call TRBJ2-1, with 12 bases identical to TRBD2. Germline loops: CDR1 SGHTA, CDR2 FQGTGA. Trimming took 2 bases from V and 10 from J; bases not matched to a gene: 9. The CDR3 has 16 amino acids. In DNA form, the CDR3 reads TGTGCCAGCAGCTTACGTCCGCTAGCGGGGGGGCGGGAGCAGTTCTTC. Translating it yields CASSLRPLAGGREQFF.

In this sample, this clone turned up a few times. V usage is TRBV19 and J usage is TRBJ1-4; 8 bases align to TRBD1. In germline, CDR1 is LNHDA, CDR2 SQIVND (reference sequence). Trimming at V came to 1 base and at J to 6 bases, leaving 7 bases not matched to a gene. This CDR3 contains 16 residues. The CDR3 DNA reads TGTGCCAGTAGTATAGGAGGCGGGACAGGATATGAAAAACTGTTTTTT. Its protein product is CASSIGGGTGYEKLFF. Based on the CDR3 plus reference TRBV19 and TRBJ1-4, the full variable domain is DGGITQSPKYLFRKEGQNVTLSCEQNLNHDAMYWYRQDPGQGLRLIYYSQIVNDFQKGDIAEGYSVSREKKESFPLTVTSAQKNPTAFYLCASSIGGGTGYEKLFFGSGTQLSVL.

The chain recombines TRBV7-2 with TRBJ2-1; 12 bases map to TRBD2. Germline CDR1 reads SGHTA; CDR2 reads FQGNSA. The CDR3 spans 15 residues. With 5 bases clipped from V and 7 bases from J, the junction kept 6 bases outside the gene matches. The CDR3 nucleotides are TGTGCCAGCAGCCCCCGGACTAGCGGGAAGAATGAGCAGTTCTTC. Encoded protein: CASSPRTSGKNEQFF.

The chain uses TRBV4-1 and TRBJ1-5; D is possibly TRBD1 (5 bases). V was shortened by 0 bases and J by 2 bases, with 11 bases between the two germline ends. There are 16 residues in the CDR3. Germline lookup yields CDR1 MGHRA and CDR2 YSYEKL. The CDR3 sequence is CASSQDSGGGNQPQHF. As DNA, the CDR3 is TGCGCCAGCAGCCAAGATAGTGGGGGGGGCAATCAGCCCCAGCATTTT.

The chain employs TRBV6-5 and TRBJ1-1; D is unresolved. Trimming cost V 6 bases and J 1 base, with 9 bases left between them. Per the germline V gene, CDR1 is MNHEY and CDR2 is SVGAGI. The CDR3 has 13 amino acids. CDR3 loop: CASSPTRNTEAFF. The CDR3 DNA is TGTGCCAGCAGCCCGACAAGGAACACTGAAGCTTTCTTT.

The V and J genes are TRBV12-5 and TRBJ2-1; TRBD1 agrees at 9 bases. The length of the CDR3 is 17 residues. The germline V gene encodes CDR1 LGHNT and CDR2 FRNRAP. V was pared by 0 bases and J by 5 bases, with 8 bases of the junction left unmatched. The CDR3: CASGLVFGTGSDNEQFF. The DNA of the CDR3 is TGTGCTAGTGGTTTGGTATTCGGGACAGGGTCCGACAATGAGCAGTTCTTC.

The rearrangement joins TRBV19 to TRBJ2-1; 10 bases map to TRBD2. CDR3 length: 17 amino acids. V lost 3 bases and J lost 0; bases outside the gene matches: 5. From germline, CDR1 is LNHDA and CDR2 SQIVND (reference sequence). The DNA of the CDR3 is TGTGCCAGTAGTATTGCGGCTAGCGGGAGCTCCTACAATGAGCAGTTCTTC. Residues: CASSIAASGSSYNEQFF.

This chain links TRBV6-1 with TRBJ1-4; tentative D call: TRBD1 (6 bases). V shed 0 bases and J shed 8 bases, with 13 bases lying between them. The CDR3 consists of 15 residues. Looked up from germline, CDR1 is MNHNS and CDR2 is SASEGT. DNA of the CDR3: TGTGCCAGCAGTGAAGCCGACGGCGGGGGCGAAAAACTGTTTTTT. Translated: CASSEADGGGEKLFF.

The V call is TRBV2, the J call TRBJ1-1, with D uncertain. Germline V gene data show CDR1 as SNHLY and CDR2 as FYNNEI. The CDR3 covers 11 residues. The V and J ends lost 6 bases and 6 bases respectively, with 8 bases between them. The CDR3 sequence is CASRGVSEAFF. In DNA form, the CDR3 reads TGTGCCAGCAGGGGAGTTTCTGAAGCTTTCTTT.

The gene calls are TRBV5-4 and TRBJ2-1; 12 positions match TRBD2. Germline CDR1 reads SGHNT; CDR2 reads YYREEE (reference sequence). The V and J ends lost 4 bases and 1 base, in that order; junction bases with no gene match: 3. The CDR3 is 16 residues long. The CDR3 nucleotides read TGTGCCAGCAGCCCTAGCGGGGGGGAATCCTACAATGAGCAGTTCTTC. Its protein is CASSPSGGESYNEQFF.